This T cell receptor (beta chain) appears in the sequencing data of a study of T cell repertoires in cytomegalovirus infection. Turning to the study itself: TCR beta signatures that were public indicated CMV infection and matching HLA type.

This clonotype was seen repeatedly, ten times or more. MiXCR, applied by TCRdb to the reads, yields one record per CDR3 protein. Of 200,000 to 300,000 distinct CDR3 sequences in the sample, approximately 6.7% are singletons; the top ten hold 5.5% to 8%. The material sequenced was PBMCs. The TCR sequence derives from a human donor in good health (CMV status not recorded). Some clones in this sample may be carry-over from other donors' samples.

CDR3 bases: TGTGCCAGCAGTTACCCGCGACAGGGGAACACCGGGGAGCTGTTTTTT. It is translated as CASSYPRQGNTGELFF. The J gene is TRBJ2-2, the V gene TRBV6-5, with 7 bases identical to TRBD1. After removal of 2 bases from V and 1 base from J, the junction contained 4 bases not matched to a gene. Germline V gene lookup returns CDR1 MNHEY and CDR2 SVGAGI. The CDR3 loop spans 16 amino acids.